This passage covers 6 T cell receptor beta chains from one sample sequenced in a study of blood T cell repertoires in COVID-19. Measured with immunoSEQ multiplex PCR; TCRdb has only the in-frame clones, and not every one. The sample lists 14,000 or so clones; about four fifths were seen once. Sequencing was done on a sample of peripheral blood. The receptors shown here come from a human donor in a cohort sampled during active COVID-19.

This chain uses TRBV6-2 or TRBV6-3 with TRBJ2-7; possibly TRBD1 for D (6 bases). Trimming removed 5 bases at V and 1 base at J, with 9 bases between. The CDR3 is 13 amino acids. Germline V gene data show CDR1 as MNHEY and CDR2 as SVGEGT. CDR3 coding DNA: TGTGCCAGCAGTGGGGACAAGTCCTACGAGCAGTACTTC. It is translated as CASSGDKSYEQYF.

The CDR3, as DNA: TGTGCCAGCAGCGTAGACGCTCAGGGAAGTCAGGGCTACACCTTC. Translating it yields CASSVDAQGSQGYTF. The V and J genes are TRBV9 and TRBJ1-2, with a weak D call TRBD1 (5 bases). V lost 0 bases and J lost 8, with 17 bases in between. This CDR3 spans 15 amino acids. Germline CDR1 and CDR2: SGDLS and YYNGEE.

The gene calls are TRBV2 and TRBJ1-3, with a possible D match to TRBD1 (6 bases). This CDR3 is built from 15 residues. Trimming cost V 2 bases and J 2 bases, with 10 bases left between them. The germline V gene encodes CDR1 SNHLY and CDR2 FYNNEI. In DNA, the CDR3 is TGTGCCAGCAGTGAATACAGGGCAGCTGGAAACACCATATATTTT. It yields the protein CASSEYRAAGNTIYF.

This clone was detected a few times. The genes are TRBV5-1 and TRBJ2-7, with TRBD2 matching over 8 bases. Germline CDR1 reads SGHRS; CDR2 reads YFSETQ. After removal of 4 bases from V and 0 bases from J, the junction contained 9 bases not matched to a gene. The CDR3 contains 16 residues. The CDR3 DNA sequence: TGCGCCAGCAGCGTCGGGGGGGCTTACAGCTCCTACGAGCAGTACTTC. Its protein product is CASSVGGAYSSYEQYF. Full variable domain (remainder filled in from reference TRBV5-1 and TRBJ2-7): KAGVTQTPRYLIKTRGQQVTLSCSPISGHRSVSWYQQTPGQGLQFLFEYFSETQRNKGNFPGRFSGRQFSNSRSEMNVSTLELGDSALYLCASSVGGAYSSYEQYFGPGTRLTVT.

CDR3 nucleotides: TGTGCCACCAGCAGAGATAAAGGTTTCAGCGGGAGTGGAGAGACCCAGTACTTC. Translation: CATSRDKGFSGSGETQYF. The V call is TRBV15, the J call TRBJ2-5; 8 bases agree with TRBD2. The CDR3 is 18 amino acids. J lost 4 bases, V lost 0 bases, and 13 bases had no gene match. Germline V gene sequence: CDR1 LNHNV, CDR2 YYDKDF (reference sequence).

This CDR3 is CASSPRGQSNEKLFF. CDR3 nucleotide sequence: TGTGCCAGCAGCCCCCGGGGACAGTCTAATGAAAAACTGTTTTTT. The chain combines TRBV7-2 with TRBJ1-4; 7 nucleotides match TRBD1. CDR1 and CDR2 (germline): SGHTA, FQGNSA. V was clipped by 5 bases and J by 3 bases; unmatched bases: 6. The CDR3 spans 15 residues.